These 17 T cell receptor beta chains share one sample of origin, sequenced in a study of glioma-infiltrating T cells after dendritic cell vaccination. Clones were sequenced by immunoSEQ multiplex PCR, and TCRdb holds only the in-frame ones, with some missing. Here the sample spans about 87,000 clones, roughly four fifths being singletons. Time point of the sample: after dendritic cell vaccination, including at tumor progression/relapse. The material sequenced was blood, taken after dendritic cell vaccination. The receptor set was obtained from a human donor with glioblastoma.

The chain combines TRBV5-1 with TRBJ1-3; D unclear. CDR1 is SGHRS and CDR2 is YFSETQ in the germline V gene. This CDR3 is built from 15 residues. The germline V and J ends were trimmed by 0 bases and 6 bases, with 13 bases remaining between them. The CDR3 coding sequence is TGCGCCAGCAGCTTGGGGGAGATTATTAAAAACACCATATATTTT. Translation: CASSLGEIIKNTIYF.

This rearrangement joins TRBV18 to TRBJ2-7, with D perhaps TRBD1 (6 bases). The V end lost 0 bases, the J end lost 6 bases, and 15 bases lay between the germline ends. The CDR3 is made up of 15 amino acids. Per the germline V gene, CDR1 is KGHSH and CDR2 is LQKENI. The CDR3 loop is CASSPPGRGGIEQYF. The DNA for the CDR3 is TGTGCCAGCTCACCACCGGGCAGGGGCGGTATCGAGCAGTACTTC. The variable domain in full, completed from reference TRBV18 and TRBJ2-7, reads NAGVMQNPRHLVRRRGQEARLRCSPMKGHSHVYWYRQLPEEGLKFMVYLQKENIIDESGMPKERFSAEFPKEGPSILRIQQVVRGDSAAYFCASSPPGRGGIEQYFGPGTRLTVT.

V gene TRBV5-1 combines with J gene TRBJ1-4; 7 bases map to TRBD1. This CDR3 contains 13 residues. J was trimmed by 8 bases and V by 2 bases; bases with no gene match: 3. In germline, CDR1 is SGHRS, CDR2 YFSETQ. The CDR3 DNA reads as TGCGCCAGCAGCTTAACACAGGGGGAAAAACTGTTTTTT. As protein: CASSLTQGEKLFF.

The chain uses TRBV30 and TRBJ2-7, with TRBD2 as a possible D gene (6 bases). The CDR3 is 13 residues long. Trimming cost V 3 bases and J 2 bases, with 11 bases left between them. Germline loops: CDR1 GTSNPN, CDR2 SVGIG (reference sequence). CDR3 sequence (DNA): TGTGCCTGGAGCCCCGGGACTGCCTACGAGCAGTACTTC. Its protein is CAWSPGTAYEQYF.

The chain is built from TRBV5-8 and TRBJ2-1, with 8 bases aligning to TRBD2. The J segment lost 2 bases and the V segment lost 6 bases, leaving 4 bases of the junction unmatched. The CDR3 is 14 amino acids. CDR1 is SGHTS and CDR2 is YDEGEE in the germline V gene. CDR3 DNA sequence: TGTGCCAGCACCCTTAGCGGGGCCTACAATGAGCAGTTCTTC. It specifies CASTLSGAYNEQFF.

The chain is built from TRBV29-1 and TRBJ1-2; D gene uncertain. V dropped 3 bases and J dropped 2 bases, with 10 bases sitting between them. Germline-derived CDR1 and CDR2 are SQVTM and ANQGSEA. This CDR3 has 13 amino acids. The CDR3 region is CSVERASNYGYTF. CDR3 sequence (DNA): TGCAGCGTTGAGAGGGCTTCCAACTATGGCTACACCTTC.

This sequence joins TRBV2 and TRBJ1-2, with 8 bases identical to TRBD1. This CDR3 comprises 13 residues. Germline trimming cut 6 bases from V and 6 bases from J; bases unmatched to any gene: 6. From germline, CDR1 is SNHLY and CDR2 FYNNEI. The CDR3 nucleotides are TGTGCCAGCAGACAAACAGGGGGAAATGGCTACACCTTC. This gives the protein CASRQTGGNGYTF. Full variable domain (remainder filled in from reference TRBV2 and TRBJ1-2): EPEVTQTPSHQVTQMGQEVILRCVPISNHLYFYWYRQILGQKVEFLVSFYNNEISEKSEIFDDQFSVERPDGSNFTLKIRSTKLEDSAMYFCASRQTGGNGYTFGSGTRLTVV.

The gene calls are TRBV13 and TRBJ2-2, with 11 bases aligning to TRBD2. CDR3 length equals 16 residues. The J segment lost 7 bases and the V segment lost 3 bases, leaving 7 bases of the junction unmatched. From germline, CDR1 is PRHDT and CDR2 FYEKMQ (reference sequence). The CDR3 sequence: CASSFFSGGAHGELFF. CDR3 sequence (DNA): TGTGCCAGCAGCTTTTTTAGCGGGGGGGCCCACGGGGAGCTGTTTTTT.

The V call is TRBV4-1, the J call TRBJ2-7; D is uncertain. The germline CDR1 and CDR2 sequences are MGHRA and YSYEKL. The CDR3 is made up of 16 amino acids. Trimming took off 2 bases at V and 4 bases at J, with 18 bases between the two ends. As DNA, the CDR3 is TGCGCCAGCAGCCAATCAGGTGGTGCCCCAGTTTACGAGCAGTACTTC. This sequence encodes CASSQSGGAPVYEQYF.

CDR3 DNA: TGTGCCAGCAGCGTAAAACAGGGGGATGGCTACACCTTC. Protein product: CASSVKQGDGYTF. This chain uses TRBV9 with TRBJ1-2; the match to TRBD1 covers 8 bases. J lost 6 bases, V lost 1 base, and 2 bases had no gene match. This CDR3 has 13 amino acids. Germline assignment: CDR1 SGDLS and CDR2 YYNGEE. Based on the CDR3 plus reference TRBV9 and TRBJ1-2, the full variable domain is DSGVTQTPKHLITATGQRVTLRCSPRSGDLSVYWYQQSLDQGLQFLIQYYNGEERAKGNILERFSAQQFPDLHSELNLSSLELGDSALYFCASSVKQGDGYTFGSGTRLTVV.

J is TRBJ1-1 and V is TRBV5-4, with TRBD1 matching 10 bases. The CDR3 spans 14 residues. Per germline, CDR1 SGHNT and CDR2 YYREEE (reference sequence). The V and J ends lost 4 bases and 5 bases, in that order; junction bases with no gene match: 5. The CDR3 sequence: CASSPGTGETEAFF. CDR3 sequence (DNA): TGTGCCAGCAGCCCGGGGACAGGGGAGACTGAAGCTTTCTTT.

The chain couples TRBV27 to TRBJ2-7, with a possible D match to TRBD1 (5 bases). This CDR3 contains 17 residues. The V and J ends lost 0 bases and 2 bases respectively, with 17 bases between them. The V gene's germline CDR1 is MNHEY and CDR2 SMNVEV (reference sequence). The DNA of the CDR3 is TGTGCCAGCAGTTTATCAATCCCGACAGCGTACACCTACGAGCAGTACTTC. This encodes CASSLSIPTAYTYEQYF.

This clone was picked up a small number of times. V usage is TRBV11-2 and J usage is TRBJ1-4, with 7 positions matching TRBD1. Germline V gene lookup returns CDR1 SGHAT and CDR2 FQNNGV. V was pared by 5 bases and J by 8 bases, with 11 bases of the junction left unmatched. This CDR3 contains 15 residues. The CDR3 reads CASSVADRVREKLFF. In DNA form, the CDR3 reads TGTGCCAGCAGCGTAGCCGACAGGGTCCGCGAAAAACTGTTTTTT.

This clone is a singleton in its sample. The chain recombines TRBV19 with TRBJ1-2; D gene ambiguous. The V end lost 1 base, the J end lost 4 bases, and 13 bases lay between the germline ends. Germline V gene sequence: CDR1 LNHDA, CDR2 SQIVND (reference sequence). The CDR3 loop spans 15 amino acids. CDR3 DNA sequence: TGTGCCAGTAGTATAGGCCTCGGAGAGTCCTATGGCTACACCTTC. Translated: CASSIGLGESYGYTF.

The chain joins TRBV7-2 to TRBJ2-3; D is unclear. This CDR3 is built from 14 residues. From germline, CDR1 is SGHTA and CDR2 FQGNSA. V lost 1 base and J lost 2, with 7 bases in between. CDR3 loop: CASSLGQVTDTQYF. The CDR3 DNA sequence: TGTGCCAGCAGCTTAGGGCAGGTCACAGATACGCAGTATTTT.

The chain uses TRBV4-1 and TRBJ2-7; 11 positions match TRBD1. The ends lost 0 bases at V and 3 bases at J; junction bases unmatched: 4. CDR3 length: 16 amino acids. CDR1 and CDR2 (germline): MGHRA, YSYEKL. The CDR3 bases are TGCGCCAGCAGCCAAGATCGGGACAGGGGGTTCTACGAGCAGTACTTC. This codes for CASSQDRDRGFYEQYF.

V is TRBV5-1 and J is TRBJ2-1; 12 bases agree with TRBD1. The CDR3 is 15 amino acids. Trimming removed 2 bases from V and 10 bases from J; junction bases left unmatched: 7. Germline V gene data show CDR1 as SGHRS and CDR2 as YFSETQ. CDR3 sequence: CASSFGTGGSGEQFF. CDR3 bases: TGCGCCAGCAGCTTCGGGACAGGGGGCTCGGGGGAGCAGTTCTTC.